The 32 T cell receptor beta chains given below trace back to one sample, sequenced in a study of brain T cells in children with intractable seizures. Regarding time point: blood from clinic visit 5 months post-surgery; TSC patient then seizure free. Sequencing used immunoSEQ multiplex PCR; TCRdb keeps in-frame clones, though not all of them. The data contain hundreds of thousands of clones, 93% of them singletons. The sample consisted of peripheral blood, taken more than 4 months after surgery. All receptors come from a boy younger than two with tuberous sclerosis and intractable seizures.

This clone was counted between two and nine times. The chain recombines TRBV27 with TRBJ1-3; D unresolved. The V end was cut by 4 bases, the J end by 2 bases, with 15 bases between. CDR3 length: 16 residues. Germline CDR1 MNHEY, CDR2 SMNVEV (reference sequence). Here the CDR3 DNA reads TGTGCCAGCAGTTCTCAACGGGGTAACGCTGGAAACACCATATATTTT. This encodes CASSSQRGNAGNTIYF.

The V gene is TRBV9, the J gene TRBJ1-2; 7 nucleotides match TRBD1. This CDR3 spans 14 amino acids. From germline, CDR1 is SGDLS and CDR2 YYNGEE. V gave up 2 bases and J gave up 6 bases; unmatched junction bases: 7. The CDR3 DNA follows: TGTGCCAGCAGCGTGACAGGGACGGGGAATGGCTACACCTTC. Translation: CASSVTGTGNGYTF.

The CDR3 bases are TGTGCCAGCAGTCCAACAGGGCGCGAGCAGTACTTC. Translating it yields CASSPTGREQYF. The gene calls are TRBV11-2 and TRBJ2-7; D may be TRBD1 (6 bases). The CDR3 loop spans 12 amino acids. From germline, CDR1 is SGHAT and CDR2 FQNNGV. Trimming cost V 6 bases and J 6 bases, with 12 bases left between them.

V usage is TRBV24-1 and J usage is TRBJ1-5; no reliable D call. Trimming removed 5 bases from V and 8 bases from J, with 15 bases in between. The germline V gene encodes CDR1 KGHDR and CDR2 SFDVKD. The CDR3 consists of 14 residues. The CDR3 DNA follows: TGTGCCACCAGTGGTCCAGGACCCTCTGAGCCCCAGCATTTT. As protein: CATSGPGPSEPQHF.

This chain links TRBV3-1 (or the pseudogene TRBV3-2) with TRBJ2-3, with 10 positions matching TRBD2. Germline loops: CDR1 LGHDT, CDR2 YNNKEL (reference sequence). The length of the CDR3 is 17 residues. The J segment lost 1 base and the V segment lost 1 base, leaving 5 bases of the junction unmatched. This chain's CDR3 is CASSQALLAGGTDTQYF. The CDR3 DNA is TGTGCCAGCAGCCAAGCCCTCCTAGCGGGGGGCACAGATACGCAGTATTTT.

V usage is TRBV24-1 and J usage is TRBJ2-1; D gene ambiguous. V lost 2 bases to trimming and J lost 3 bases, with 4 bases between them. CDR1 and CDR2 from the germline V gene are KGHDR and SFDVKD. The CDR3 consists of 13 residues. CDR3 sequence (DNA): TGTGCCACCAGTGATTCGGACTACAATGAGCAGTTCTTC. As protein: CATSDSDYNEQFF.

This sequence joins TRBV18 and TRBJ1-6; 7 bases map to TRBD1. Trimming removed 2 bases from V and 14 bases from J; junction bases left unmatched: 6. CDR3 size: 13 residues. Per germline, CDR1 KGHSH and CDR2 LQKENI. The CDR3 DNA sequence: TGTGCCAGCTCACCAGAGGGACAGACTACCCTCCACTTT. It encodes CASSPEGQTTLHF.

This clone came up once. This chain links TRBV10-1 with TRBJ1-6; 10 bases fit TRBD1. V lost 10 bases to trimming and J lost 8 bases; unmatched junction nucleotides: 14. This CDR3 spans 16 amino acids. Germline loops: CDR1 WNHNN, CDR2 SYGVQD (reference sequence). The CDR3 region is CANQAPGQGCYSPLHF. The CDR3 coding sequence is TGCGCCAACCAAGCCCCGGGACAGGGGTGTTATTCACCCCTCCACTTT.

The J gene is TRBJ2-7, the V gene TRBV18, with TRBD2 identical over 14 bases. CDR3 length: 19 residues. The trim removed 3 bases at V and 3 bases at J, leaving 13 bases unmatched. Germline V gene sequence: CDR1 KGHSH, CDR2 LQKENI. The chain's CDR3 is CASSPYQTSGRAVVYEQYF. CDR3 coding DNA: TGTGCCAGCTCACCTTACCAGACTAGCGGGAGGGCCGTAGTCTACGAGCAGTACTTC.

The V call is TRBV11-3, the J call TRBJ2-5; D is tentatively TRBD1 or TRBD2 (5 bases each). CDR1 and CDR2 (germline): SGHNT, YENEEA. The CDR3 runs 14 residues. Trimming took off 5 bases at V and 2 bases at J, with 12 bases between the two ends. The CDR3 DNA is TGTGCCAGCAGCCCACGGGACCAGCAAGAGACCCAGTACTTC. Encoded protein: CASSPRDQQETQYF. The variable domain in full, completed from reference TRBV11-3 and TRBJ2-5, reads EAGVVQSPRYKIIEKKQPVAFWCNPISGHNTLYWYLQNLGQGPELLIRYENEEAVDDSQLPKDRFSAERLKGVDSTLKIQPAELGDSAVYLCASSPRDQQETQYFGPGTRLLVL.

The chain recombines TRBV5-1 with TRBJ2-1; D is perhaps TRBD2 (5 bases). Trimming removed 0 bases at V and 0 bases at J, with 19 bases between. Per the germline V gene, CDR1 is SGHRS and CDR2 is YFSETQ. The CDR3 contains 19 residues. The CDR3 bases are TGCGCCAGCAGCTTGGCTAGCCCTGGGATATATAGCTCCTACAATGAGCAGTTCTTC. Residues: CASSLASPGIYSSYNEQFF.

J is TRBJ2-2 and V is TRBV4-2; the match to TRBD1 covers 10 bases. V dropped 2 bases and J dropped 7; count of bases not matched to a gene: 7. The CDR3 runs 16 residues. Germline V CDR1 and CDR2: LGHNA, YNFKEQ. CDR3 loop: CASSQWTGGLIGELFF. DNA of the CDR3: TGTGCCAGCAGCCAATGGACAGGGGGTCTAATCGGGGAGCTGTTTTTT.

CDR3: CASTIGGPSYGYTF. CDR3 in DNA: TGTGCCAGCACGATTGGCGGGCCGTCCTATGGCTACACCTTC. V and J are TRBV28 and TRBJ1-2, with no clear D. The CDR3 is made up of 14 amino acids. CDR1 and CDR2 from the germline V gene are MDHEN and SYDVKM. Trimming took off 7 bases at V and 4 bases at J, with 16 bases between the two ends.

This rearrangement joins TRBV4-1 to TRBJ1-1; no firm D call. This CDR3 spans 14 amino acids. The V end was cut by 6 bases, the J end by 3 bases, with 14 bases between. Germline lookup yields CDR1 MGHRA and CDR2 YSYEKL. CDR3 DNA: TGCGCCAGCAGGGACCACCGTAGGGACACTGAAGCTTTCTTT. This gives the protein CASRDHRRDTEAFF.

This rearrangement joins TRBV27 to TRBJ2-7; TRBD1 is a possible D gene (6 bases). The CDR3 extends over 17 amino acids. V gave up 1 base and J gave up 6 bases, with 22 bases separating them. CDR1 and CDR2 from the germline V gene are MNHEY and SMNVEV (reference sequence). CDR3 sequence reads: CASSLFPPARGRGEQYF. The CDR3, as DNA: TGTGCCAGCAGTTTATTCCCCCCGGCCAGGGGCCGAGGCGAGCAGTACTTC.

The chain carries TRBV28 and TRBJ2-3; 9 positions match TRBD2. Trimming at V came to 2 bases and at J to 2 bases, leaving 2 bases not matched to a gene. This CDR3 has 15 amino acids. The germline V gene has CDR1 MDHEN and CDR2 SYDVKM. This CDR3 is CASSLRGRVTDTQYF. In DNA form, the CDR3 reads TGTGCCAGCAGTTTACGCGGGAGGGTCACAGATACGCAGTATTTT.

The genes are TRBV6-5 and TRBJ1-2, with D possibly being TRBD1 (6 bases). The CDR3 sequence is 14 residues long. Trimming took off 6 bases at V and 4 bases at J, with 15 bases between the two ends. Germline V CDR1 and CDR2: MNHEY, SVGAGI. Here the CDR3 reads CASSRDKVIYGYTF. CDR3 bases: TGTGCCAGCAGCCGGGACAAAGTCATCTATGGCTACACCTTC.

The J gene is TRBJ2-1, the V gene TRBV5-1; tentative D call: TRBD2 (5 bases). With 2 bases removed from V and 0 bases from J, the gap between germline ends came to 15 bases. Germline V CDR1 and CDR2: SGHRS, YFSETQ. The CDR3 contains 17 residues. The CDR3 DNA is TGCGCCAGCAGCTTTAGTTTGGGGAGTAACTCCTACAATGAGCAGTTCTTC. Translating it yields CASSFSLGSNSYNEQFF.

J is TRBJ2-3 and V is TRBV27; D not resolved. Germline V gene sequence: CDR1 MNHEY, CDR2 SMNVEV (reference sequence). The CDR3 is 13 residues long. V was clipped by 3 bases and J by 0 bases, with 4 bases between them. CDR3 sequence reads: CASSLSSTDTQYF. DNA of the CDR3: TGTGCCAGCAGTTTGAGCAGCACAGATACGCAGTATTTT.

The chain is built from TRBV7-9 and TRBJ1-6; 9 nucleotides agree with TRBD1. Germline V gives CDR1 SEHNR, CDR2 FQNEAQ (reference sequence). The V gene end was trimmed by 5 bases and the J gene end by 3 bases; junction bases not matched to a gene: 5. CDR3 length: 16 residues. Written as DNA, the CDR3 is TGTGCCAGCAGCCCGCGGGGACAGGGCTATAATTCACCCCTCCACTTT. The encoded protein is CASSPRGQGYNSPLHF.

The genes are TRBV7-9 and TRBJ2-7, with a tentative D call TRBD1 (5 bases). V lost 7 bases to trimming and J lost 3 bases, with 19 bases between them. The V gene's germline CDR1 is SEHNR and CDR2 FQNEAQ (reference sequence). The CDR3 runs to 15 residues. CDR3 coding DNA: TGTGCCAGCACCACCTGGGGCAGGGAAGTCTACGAGCAGTACTTC. Protein product: CASTTWGREVYEQYF.

This chain links TRBV9 with TRBJ2-7, with unresolved D. CDR1 is SGDLS, CDR2 YYNGEE, per germline. Trimming removed 3 bases from V and 1 base from J, with 8 bases in between. The CDR3 has 13 amino acids. Written as DNA, the CDR3 is TGTGCCAGCAGCGCTCGCCAGTCCTACGAGCAGTACTTC. Its translation is CASSARQSYEQYF.

This chain's CDR3 is CASSSGPHEKLFF. The CDR3 nucleotides read TGCGCCAGCAGCTCCGGGCCACATGAAAAACTGTTTTTT. The V call is TRBV4-1, the J call TRBJ1-4; D remains unclear. The V gene's germline CDR1 is MGHRA and CDR2 YSYEKL. Between the trimmed V and J ends, which lost 5 bases and 6 bases, there was a span of 10 bases. The CDR3 contains 13 residues.

The V call is TRBV30, the J call TRBJ2-5; 11 bases fit TRBD2. Trimming removed 4 bases from V and 7 bases from J; junction bases left unmatched: 8. The germline V gene has CDR1 GTSNPN and CDR2 SVGIG (reference sequence). The CDR3 has 14 amino acids. CDR3 sequence (DNA): TGTGCCTGGAATCGTGGGACTAGCGGAGGGACCCAGTACTTC. Translating gives CAWNRGTSGGTQYF.

This chain joins TRBV4-2 and TRBJ1-1; tentatively, D is TRBD1 (6 bases). CDR1 is LGHNA, CDR2 YNFKEQ, per germline. Trimming took 0 bases from V and 3 from J, leaving 11 bases between them. The CDR3 spans 15 residues. The chain's CDR3 is CASSQEGGGYTEAFF. CDR3 bases: TGTGCCAGCAGCCAAGAAGGGGGGGGGTACACTGAAGCTTTCTTT.

The V and J genes are TRBV19 and TRBJ2-1, with 8 bases matching TRBD2. The CDR3 runs to 16 residues. CDR1 is LNHDA, CDR2 SQIVND, per germline (reference sequence). V lost 3 bases to trimming and J lost 2 bases; unmatched junction nucleotides: 6. DNA of the CDR3: TGTGCCAGTAGTATCGCGGAGCGGGGGACCTACAATGAGCAGTTCTTC. This sequence encodes CASSIAERGTYNEQFF.

This chain links TRBV11-1 with TRBJ2-5; tentative D call: TRBD1 (5 bases). This CDR3 has 13 residues. Germline loops: CDR1 SGHAT, CDR2 FQDESV (reference sequence). Trimming left V 1 base short and J 5 bases short, with 8 bases between. The CDR3 loop is CASSLGGLETQYF. Written as DNA, the CDR3 is TGTGCCAGCAGCTTAGGGGGCTTGGAGACCCAGTACTTC.

The chain joins TRBV7-8 to TRBJ1-6; D gene ambiguous. Trimming took off 4 bases at V and 0 bases at J, with 4 bases between the two ends. The CDR3 totals 14 residues. The germline gives CDR1 SGHVS, CDR2 FQNEAQ. CDR3 region: CASSWSSYNSPLHF. The CDR3 nucleotides are TGTGCCAGCAGCTGGAGCTCCTATAATTCACCCCTCCACTTT. Supplemented by reference TRBV7-8 and TRBJ1-6, the full variable domain reads GAGVSQSPRYKVAKRGQDVALRCDPISGHVSLFWYQQALGQGPEFLTYFQNEAQLDKSGLPSDRFFAERPEGSVSTLKIQRTQQEDSAVYLCASSWSSYNSPLHFGNGTRLTVT.

This chain joins TRBV27 and TRBJ2-5; 8 positions match TRBD2. J lost 2 bases, V lost 6 bases, and 11 bases had no gene match. CDR1 and CDR2 (germline): MNHEY, SMNVEV (reference sequence). This CDR3 is 16 amino acids long. In DNA form, the CDR3 reads TGTGCCAGCAGCGGACTAGCCGGAGGGTGGCAAGAGACCCAGTACTTC. Translation: CASSGLAGGWQETQYF.

The gene calls are TRBV3-1 (or the pseudogene TRBV3-2) and TRBJ2-7; 9 bases are a match to TRBD2. There are 14 residues in the CDR3. Germline CDR1 and CDR2: LGHDT and YNNKEL (reference sequence). V shed 2 bases, J shed 2 bases, and the junction held 1 base outside the gene matches. CDR3: CASSQRTSAYEQYF. The CDR3 coding sequence is TGTGCCAGCAGCCAAAGGACTAGCGCCTACGAGCAGTACTTC.

This chain uses TRBV18 with TRBJ2-7; possible D gene TRBD1, 6 bases. The V gene's germline CDR1 is KGHSH and CDR2 LQKENI. V was pared by 3 bases and J by 3 bases, with 21 bases between. The CDR3 runs 17 residues. The CDR3 spells CASSPGQSGTTVYEQYF. The CDR3 DNA is TGTGCCAGCTCACCGGGCCAATCCGGGACAACAGTCTACGAGCAGTACTTC.

V and J are TRBV11-3 and TRBJ2-7, with a tentative D call TRBD2 (5 bases). This CDR3 is built from 14 residues. V was clipped by 1 base and J by 5 bases, with 12 bases between them. The germline V gene has CDR1 SGHNT and CDR2 YENEEA. The CDR3 DNA reads TGTGCCAGCAGCTTAGCGGGCGGGTGGGACGAGCAGTACTTC. Protein sequence: CASSLAGGWDEQYF.